This entry lists 3 T cell receptor beta chains sequenced from one sample in a study of blood T cell repertoires in COVID-19. Libraries were prepared by immunoSEQ multiplex PCR; TCRdb keeps only in-frame clonotypes and omits some of them. The sample records 55,000 to 75,000 clones, 80% to 90% being singletons. The sequencing sample was made of peripheral blood. Receptors were obtained from a human donor in a cohort sampled during active COVID-19.

V is TRBV5-1 and J is TRBJ2-3; D possibly corresponds to TRBD2 (5 bases). This CDR3 is 14 amino acids long. Trimming stripped 0 bases from V and 3 bases from J, with 8 bases between. Germline CDR1 SGHRS, CDR2 YFSETQ. In nucleotides, the CDR3 is TGCGCCAGCAGCTTGGAAGACTATACAGATACGCAGTATTTT. This codes for CASSLEDYTDTQYF.

This chain connects TRBV4-1 to TRBJ2-7; TRBD2 aligns across 11 bases. This CDR3 is 16 amino acids long. Germline CDR1 reads MGHRA; CDR2 reads YSYEKL. V lost 0 bases, J lost 3 bases, and 4 bases stayed unmatched. CDR3: CASSQETSGNIYEQYF. The DNA for the CDR3 is TGCGCCAGCAGCCAAGAGACTAGCGGGAACATCTACGAGCAGTACTTC.

This clone has only a few counts. The genes are TRBV28 and TRBJ2-5; tentative D call: TRBD2 (5 bases). V lost 6 bases to trimming and J lost 7 bases, with 18 bases between them. CDR3 length: 14 amino acids. Looked up from germline, CDR1 is MDHEN and CDR2 is SYDVKM. CDR3 nucleotides: TGTGCCAGCAGACCACCGAGCGGTTCGGTGACCCAGTACTTC. It translates to CASRPPSGSVTQYF.